The present T cell receptor (beta chain) was sequenced within a study of lymphopenia after photon versus proton radiotherapy. Clones were sequenced by immunoSEQ multiplex PCR, and TCRdb holds only the in-frame ones, with some missing. The sample lists some 42,000 clones, around 86% occurring once. This clone was seen a few times. Per the germline V gene, CDR1 is SGHNT and CDR2 is YYREEE (reference sequence). V lost 0 bases, J lost 6 bases, and 7 bases lay in between. This CDR3 is built from 12 residues. V is TRBV5-4 and J is TRBJ2-7; no definite D call. This receptor was taken from a woman in her seventies with pancreatic cancer. The sequencing used peripheral blood, collected from a patient treated with proton-based radiotherapy. The DNA for the CDR3 is TGTGCCAGCAGCTTGGGGGCGCCCGAGCAGTACTTC. This codes for CASSLGAPEQYF.